Given below is one T cell receptor beta chain in context. Its specificity is unknown. The sample is drawn from a study of lymphopenia after photon versus proton radiotherapy. Germline V gene data show CDR1 as SEHNR and CDR2 as FQNEAQ (reference sequence). With V trimmed by 3 bases and J by 3 bases, 3 bases remained unmatched. The CDR3 extends over 14 amino acids. TCRdb's copy holds only in-frame clones and misses some; the assay was immunoSEQ multiplex PCR. The sample contains about 42,000 clones, approximately 83% of which appear only once. Regarding the study as a whole: Under photons, naive T cells and diversity fell while effector/memory populations rose.

This material consisted of peripheral blood, taken from a patient treated with proton-based radiotherapy. This sequence originates from a woman aged 70-85 years with pancreatic cancer. This chain connects TRBV7-9 to TRBJ2-3, with 7 bases lining up with TRBD2. The CDR3 region has the DNA TGTGCCAGCAGCTTGCGGGAGCTTACAGATACGCAGTATTTT. Its translation is CASSLRELTDTQYF.